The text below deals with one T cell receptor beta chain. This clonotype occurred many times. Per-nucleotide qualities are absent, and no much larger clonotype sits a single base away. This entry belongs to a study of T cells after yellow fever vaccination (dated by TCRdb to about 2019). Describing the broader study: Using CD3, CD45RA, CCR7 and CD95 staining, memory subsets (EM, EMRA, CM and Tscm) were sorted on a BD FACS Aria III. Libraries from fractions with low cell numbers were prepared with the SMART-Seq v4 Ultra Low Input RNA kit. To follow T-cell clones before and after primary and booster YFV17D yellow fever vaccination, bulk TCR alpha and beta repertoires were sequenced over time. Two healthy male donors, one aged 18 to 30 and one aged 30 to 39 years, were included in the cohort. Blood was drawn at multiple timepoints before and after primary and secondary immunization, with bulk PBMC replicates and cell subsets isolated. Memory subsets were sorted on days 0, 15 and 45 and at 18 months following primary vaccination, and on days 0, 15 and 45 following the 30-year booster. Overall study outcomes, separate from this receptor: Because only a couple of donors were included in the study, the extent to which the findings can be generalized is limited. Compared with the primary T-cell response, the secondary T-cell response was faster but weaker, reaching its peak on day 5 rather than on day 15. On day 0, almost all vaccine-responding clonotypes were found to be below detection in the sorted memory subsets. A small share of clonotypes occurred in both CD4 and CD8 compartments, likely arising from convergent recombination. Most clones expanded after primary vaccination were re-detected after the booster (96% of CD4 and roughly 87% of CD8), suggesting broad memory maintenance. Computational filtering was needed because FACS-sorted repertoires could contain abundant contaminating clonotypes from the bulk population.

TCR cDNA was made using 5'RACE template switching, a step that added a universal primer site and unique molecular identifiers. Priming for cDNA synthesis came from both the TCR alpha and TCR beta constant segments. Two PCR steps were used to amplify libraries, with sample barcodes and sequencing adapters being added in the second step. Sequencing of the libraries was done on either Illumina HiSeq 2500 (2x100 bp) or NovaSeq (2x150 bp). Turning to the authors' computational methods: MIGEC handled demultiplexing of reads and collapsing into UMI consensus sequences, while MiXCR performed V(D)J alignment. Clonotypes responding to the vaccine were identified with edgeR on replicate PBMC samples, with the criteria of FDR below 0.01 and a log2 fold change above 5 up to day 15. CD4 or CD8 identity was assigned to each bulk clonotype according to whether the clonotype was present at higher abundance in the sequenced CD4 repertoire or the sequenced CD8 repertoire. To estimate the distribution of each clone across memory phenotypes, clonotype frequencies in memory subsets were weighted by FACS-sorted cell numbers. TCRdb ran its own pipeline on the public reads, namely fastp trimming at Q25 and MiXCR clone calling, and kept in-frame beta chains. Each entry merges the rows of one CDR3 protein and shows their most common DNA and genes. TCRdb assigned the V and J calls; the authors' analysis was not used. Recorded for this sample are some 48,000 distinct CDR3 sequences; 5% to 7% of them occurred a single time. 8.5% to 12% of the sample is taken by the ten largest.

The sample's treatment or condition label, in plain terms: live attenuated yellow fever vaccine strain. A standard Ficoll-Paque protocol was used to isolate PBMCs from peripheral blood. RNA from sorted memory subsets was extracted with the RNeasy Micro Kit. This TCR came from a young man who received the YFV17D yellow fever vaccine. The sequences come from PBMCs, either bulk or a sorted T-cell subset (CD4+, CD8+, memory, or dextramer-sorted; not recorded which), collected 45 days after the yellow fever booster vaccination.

CDR3 protein: CASSVGTSVLTGELFF. The nucleotides are TGTGCCAGCAGCGTAGGGACTAGCGTTTTGACCGGGGAGCTGTTTTTT. The sequence links TRBV9 to TRBJ2-2; TRBD2 agrees with 9 junctional bases. Per the germline V gene, SGDLS is the CDR1 and YYNGEE is the CDR2. V has 0 bases trimmed and J has 5 bases trimmed; junction bases matching no gene number 5. Reading from cysteine to phenylalanine, the CDR3 counts 16 amino acids. Only the CDR3 part of the read is kept: 48 bases, read in frame from the first base.